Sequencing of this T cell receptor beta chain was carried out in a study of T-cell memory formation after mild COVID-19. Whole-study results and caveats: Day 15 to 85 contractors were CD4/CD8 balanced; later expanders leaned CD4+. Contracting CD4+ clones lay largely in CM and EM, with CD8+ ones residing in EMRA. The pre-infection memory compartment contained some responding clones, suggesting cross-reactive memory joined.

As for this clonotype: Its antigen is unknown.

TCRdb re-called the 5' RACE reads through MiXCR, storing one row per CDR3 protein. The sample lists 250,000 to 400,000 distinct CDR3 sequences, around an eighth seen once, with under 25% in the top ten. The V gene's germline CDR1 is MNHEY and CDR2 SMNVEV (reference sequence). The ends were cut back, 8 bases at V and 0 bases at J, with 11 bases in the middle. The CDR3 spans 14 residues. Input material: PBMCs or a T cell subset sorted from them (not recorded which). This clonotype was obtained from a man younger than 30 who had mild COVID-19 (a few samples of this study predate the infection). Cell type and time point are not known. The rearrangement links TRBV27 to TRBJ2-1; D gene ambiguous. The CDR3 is CASGRHRSYNEQFF. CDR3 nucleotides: TGTGCCAGCGGTCGACACCGCTCCTACAATGAGCAGTTCTTC.